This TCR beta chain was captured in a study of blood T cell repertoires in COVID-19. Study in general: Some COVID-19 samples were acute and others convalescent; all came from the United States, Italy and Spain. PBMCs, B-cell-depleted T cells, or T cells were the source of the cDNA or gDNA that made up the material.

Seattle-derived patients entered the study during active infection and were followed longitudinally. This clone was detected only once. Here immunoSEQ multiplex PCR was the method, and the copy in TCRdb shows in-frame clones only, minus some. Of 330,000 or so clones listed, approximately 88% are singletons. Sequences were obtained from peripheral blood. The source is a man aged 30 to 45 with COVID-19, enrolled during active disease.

The CDR3 spells CASSAGTGELFF. In nucleotides, the CDR3 is TGTGCCAGCAGCGCCGGCACCGGGGAGCTGTTTTTT. The gene calls are TRBV5-6 and TRBJ2-2, with D uncertain. Trimming shortened V by 4 bases and J by 4 bases, and 5 bases separated the two germline ends. Per germline, CDR1 SGHDT and CDR2 YYEEEE. This CDR3 is 12 amino acids long. Supplemented by reference TRBV5-6 and TRBJ2-2, the full variable domain reads DAGVTQSPTHLIKTRGQQVTLRCSPKSGHDTVSWYQQALGQGPQFIFQYYEEEERQRGNFPDRFSGHQFPNYSSELNVNALLLGDSALYLCASSAGTGELFFGEGSRLTVL.